One T cell receptor beta chain is described in this entry. This record comes from a study of blood T cell repertoires in COVID-19. The overall study: Material from acute and convalescent COVID-19 was sourced from the United States, Italy and Spain. Sample material is recorded as cDNA or gDNA derived from T cells, B-cell-depleted T cells, or PBMCs.

Assay used: immunoSEQ multiplex PCR; TCRdb lists only in-frame clones, some missing. Of just over 250,000 clones listed, about 81% were seen once; the top ten hold under 4.5%. The sequenced sample was PBMCs or T cells enriched from blood (not recorded which). The TCR originated in a young man with acute COVID-19.

The chain's CDR3 is CASSQGWQGEPNSPLHF. Here the CDR3 DNA reads TGTGCCAGCAGCCAAGGGTGGCAGGGTGAGCCTAATTCACCCCTCCACTTT. The chain has TRBV14 and TRBJ1-6; tentatively, D is TRBD1 (5 bases). This CDR3 region has 17 residues. Trimming stripped 1 base from V and 6 bases from J, with 16 bases between. CDR1 and CDR2 from the germline V gene are SGHDN and FVKESK.